This T cell receptor (beta chain) is drawn from a study of OX40 agonist ivuxolimab in advanced cancers. Worth noting for this clone: Its cognate antigen is unknown.

Study-wide results and caveats: At 0.1 to 3.0 mg/kg, clonal expansion of CD4+ and CD8+ blood T cells had occurred by week 6. CD8+ T cells (on average) carried more expanded clones than CD4+ T cells.

Libraries were prepared by immunoSEQ multiplex PCR; TCRdb keeps only in-frame clonotypes and omits some of them. The table records more than 45,000 clones, roughly 84% of them present only once. Sequences were derived from CD4+ or CD8+ T cells sorted from blood, sampled in a trial of the OX40 agonist ivuxolimab. The clonotype was recovered from an adult with an advanced solid tumor such as melanoma, head and neck, liver or kidney cancer.

The CDR3 bases are TGTGCCAGTAGTATAGGCGGAGACGGAAACACCATATATTTT. Translated, it gives CASSIGGDGNTIYF. V and J are TRBV19 and TRBJ1-3; no clear D gene. Trimming removed 1 base from V and 4 bases from J, with 8 bases in between. CDR3 length: 14 residues. In germline, CDR1 is LNHDA, CDR2 SQIVND (reference sequence).